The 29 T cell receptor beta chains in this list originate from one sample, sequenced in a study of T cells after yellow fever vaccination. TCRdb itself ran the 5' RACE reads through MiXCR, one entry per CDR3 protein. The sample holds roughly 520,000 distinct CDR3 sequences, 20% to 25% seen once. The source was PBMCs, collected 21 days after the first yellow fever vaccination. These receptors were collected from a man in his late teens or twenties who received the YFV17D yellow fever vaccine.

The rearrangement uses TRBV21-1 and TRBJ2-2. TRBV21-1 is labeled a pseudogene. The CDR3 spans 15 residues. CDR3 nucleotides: TGTGCCAGCAGCAATCCTAGCGGGAACACCGGGGAGCTGTTTTTT. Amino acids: CASSNPSGNTGELFF.

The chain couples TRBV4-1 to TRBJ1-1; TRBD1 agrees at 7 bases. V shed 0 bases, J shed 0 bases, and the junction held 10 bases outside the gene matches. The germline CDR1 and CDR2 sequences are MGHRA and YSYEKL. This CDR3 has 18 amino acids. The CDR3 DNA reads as TGCGCCAGCAGCCAAGACCCTGGGACAGAAAGGCTGAACACTGAAGCTTTCTTT. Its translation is CASSQDPGTERLNTEAFF.

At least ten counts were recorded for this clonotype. The CDR3 loop is CASSESDRGKSPLHF. In DNA, the CDR3 is TGTGCCAGCAGCGAAAGCGACAGGGGAAAATCACCCCTCCACTTT. This chain joins TRBV11-2 and TRBJ1-6, with 8 nucleotides matching TRBD1. There are 15 residues in the CDR3. Germline CDR1 reads SGHAT; CDR2 reads FQNNGV. J lost 10 bases, V lost 5 bases, and 10 bases had no gene match.

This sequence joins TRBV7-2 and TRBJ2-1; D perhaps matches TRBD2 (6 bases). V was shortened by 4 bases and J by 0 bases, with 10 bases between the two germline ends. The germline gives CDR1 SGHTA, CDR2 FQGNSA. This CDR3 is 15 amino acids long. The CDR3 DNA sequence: TGTGCCAGCAGCTCTCGGGAGCCCTCCTACAATGAGCAGTTCTTC. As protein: CASSSREPSYNEQFF.

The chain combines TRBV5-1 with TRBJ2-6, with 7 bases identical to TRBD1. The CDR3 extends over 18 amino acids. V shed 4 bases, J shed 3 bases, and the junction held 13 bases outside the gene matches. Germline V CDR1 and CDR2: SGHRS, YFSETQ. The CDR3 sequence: CASSPYPGQAGGANVLTF. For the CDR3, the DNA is TGCGCCAGCAGCCCGTACCCCGGACAGGCGGGTGGGGCCAACGTCCTGACTTTC.

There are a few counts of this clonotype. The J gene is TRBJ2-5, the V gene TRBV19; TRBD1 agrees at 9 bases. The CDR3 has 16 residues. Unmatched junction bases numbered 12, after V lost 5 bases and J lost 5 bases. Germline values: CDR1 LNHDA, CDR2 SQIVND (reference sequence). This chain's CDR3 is CASSERTGVVSETQYF. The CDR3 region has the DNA TGTGCCAGTAGTGAACGGACAGGGGTTGTATCGGAGACCCAGTACTTC.

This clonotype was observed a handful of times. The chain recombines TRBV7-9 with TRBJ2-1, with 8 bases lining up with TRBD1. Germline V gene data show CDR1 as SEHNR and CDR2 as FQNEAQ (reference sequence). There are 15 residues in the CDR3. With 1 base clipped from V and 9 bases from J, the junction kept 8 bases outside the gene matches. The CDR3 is CASSLGGRGRGEQFF. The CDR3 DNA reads TGTGCCAGCAGCTTAGGAGGCAGGGGGCGAGGTGAGCAGTTCTTC.

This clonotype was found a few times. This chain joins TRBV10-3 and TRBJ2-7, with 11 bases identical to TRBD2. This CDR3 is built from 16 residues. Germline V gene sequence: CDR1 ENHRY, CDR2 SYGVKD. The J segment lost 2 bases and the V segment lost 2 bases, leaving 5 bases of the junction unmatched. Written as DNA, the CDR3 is TGTGCCATCAGTGAGCCAGTAGCGGGGGGGCCCTACGAGCAGTACTTC. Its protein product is CAISEPVAGGPYEQYF.

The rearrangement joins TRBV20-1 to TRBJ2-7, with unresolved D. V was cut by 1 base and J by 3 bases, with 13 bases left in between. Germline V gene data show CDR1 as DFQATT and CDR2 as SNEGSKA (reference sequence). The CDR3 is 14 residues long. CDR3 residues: CSARVPDSGYEQYV. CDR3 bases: TGCAGTGCTAGAGTACCCGATTCCGGCTACGAGCAGTACGTC.

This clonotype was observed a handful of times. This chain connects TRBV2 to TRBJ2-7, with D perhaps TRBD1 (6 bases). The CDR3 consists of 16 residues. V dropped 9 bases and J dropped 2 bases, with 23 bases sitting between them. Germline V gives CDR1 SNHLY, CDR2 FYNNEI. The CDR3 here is CASKRITGSNPYEQYF. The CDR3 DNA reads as TGTGCCAGTAAAAGAATAACAGGGTCCAATCCCTACGAGCAGTACTTC.

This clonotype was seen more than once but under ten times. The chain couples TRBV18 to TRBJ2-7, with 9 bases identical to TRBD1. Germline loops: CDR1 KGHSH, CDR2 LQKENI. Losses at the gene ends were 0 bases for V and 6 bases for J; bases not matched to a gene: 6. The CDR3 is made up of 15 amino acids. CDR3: CASSPPSQGAAEQYF. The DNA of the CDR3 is TGTGCCAGCTCACCACCGTCACAGGGGGCTGCCGAGCAGTACTTC.

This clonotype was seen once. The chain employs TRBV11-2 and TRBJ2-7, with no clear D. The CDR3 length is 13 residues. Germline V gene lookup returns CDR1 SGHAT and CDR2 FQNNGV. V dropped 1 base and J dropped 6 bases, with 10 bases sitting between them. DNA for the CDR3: TGTGCCAGCAGCTTAGTTGGGGTAGTCGAGCAGTACTTC. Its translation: CASSLVGVVEQYF.

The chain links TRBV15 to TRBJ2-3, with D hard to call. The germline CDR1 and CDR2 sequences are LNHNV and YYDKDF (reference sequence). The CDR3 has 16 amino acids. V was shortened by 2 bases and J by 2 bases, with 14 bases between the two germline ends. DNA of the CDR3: TGTGCCACCAGCAGATTCTCTGACCTTAACACAGATACGCAGTATTTT. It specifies CATSRFSDLNTDTQYF.

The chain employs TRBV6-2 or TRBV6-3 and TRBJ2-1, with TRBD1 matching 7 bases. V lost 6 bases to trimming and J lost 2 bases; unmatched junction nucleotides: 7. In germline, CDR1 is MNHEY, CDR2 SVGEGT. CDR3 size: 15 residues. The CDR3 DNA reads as TGTGCCAGCAGCCACAGGGGAGTGCCCTACAATGAGCAGTTCTTC. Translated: CASSHRGVPYNEQFF.

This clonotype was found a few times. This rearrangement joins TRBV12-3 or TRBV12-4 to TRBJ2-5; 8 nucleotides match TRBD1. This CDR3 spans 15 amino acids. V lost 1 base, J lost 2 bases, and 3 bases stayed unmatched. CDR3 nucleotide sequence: TGTGCCAGCAGTTTAGGGACAGGGAAACAAGAGACCCAGTACTTC. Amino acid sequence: CASSLGTGKQETQYF.

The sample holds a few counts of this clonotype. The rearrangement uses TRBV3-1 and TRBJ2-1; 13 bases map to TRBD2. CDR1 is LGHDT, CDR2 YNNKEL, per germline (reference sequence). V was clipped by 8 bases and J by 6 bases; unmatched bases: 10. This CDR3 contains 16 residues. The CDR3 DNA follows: TGTGCCAGCCAAACACCGGGACTAGCGGGGTCCAATGAGCAGTTCTTC. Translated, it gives CASQTPGLAGSNEQFF.

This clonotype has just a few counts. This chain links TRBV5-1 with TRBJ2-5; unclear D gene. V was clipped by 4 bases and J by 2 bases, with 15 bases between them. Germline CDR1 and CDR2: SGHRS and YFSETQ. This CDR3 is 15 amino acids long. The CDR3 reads CASSLDTSFQETQYF. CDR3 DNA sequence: TGCGCCAGCAGCCTTGACACCTCCTTTCAAGAGACCCAGTACTTC.

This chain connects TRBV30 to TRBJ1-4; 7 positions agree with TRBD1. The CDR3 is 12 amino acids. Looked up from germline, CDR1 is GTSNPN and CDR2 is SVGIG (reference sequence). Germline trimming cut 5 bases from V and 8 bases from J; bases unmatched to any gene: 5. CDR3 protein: CAWGAGGEKLFF. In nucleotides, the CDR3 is TGTGCCTGGGGGGCAGGGGGAGAAAAACTGTTTTTT.

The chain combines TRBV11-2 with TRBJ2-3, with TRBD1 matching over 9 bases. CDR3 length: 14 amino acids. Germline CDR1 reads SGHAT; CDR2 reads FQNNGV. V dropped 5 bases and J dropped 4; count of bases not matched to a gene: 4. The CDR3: CASSNTGGADTQYF. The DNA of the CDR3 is TGTGCCAGCAGCAATACAGGGGGCGCAGATACGCAGTATTTT.

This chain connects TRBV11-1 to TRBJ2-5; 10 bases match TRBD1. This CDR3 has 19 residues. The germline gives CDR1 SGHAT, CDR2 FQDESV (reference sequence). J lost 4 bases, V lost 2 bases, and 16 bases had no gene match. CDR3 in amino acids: CASSLISAYEGQGRETQYF. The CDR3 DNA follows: TGTGCCAGCAGCTTAATATCGGCCTATGAGGGACAGGGGCGAGAGACCCAGTACTTC.

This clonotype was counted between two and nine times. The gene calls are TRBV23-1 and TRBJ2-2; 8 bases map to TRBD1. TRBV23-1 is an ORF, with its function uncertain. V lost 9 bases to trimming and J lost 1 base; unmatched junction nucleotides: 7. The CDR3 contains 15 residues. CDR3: CASLPQGVNTGELFF. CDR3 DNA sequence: TGCGCCAGTCTTCCACAGGGGGTGAACACCGGGGAGCTGTTTTTT.

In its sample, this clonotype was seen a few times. CDR3 in amino acids: CASSHAFGQAEETQYF. In DNA, the CDR3 is TGCGCCAGCAGCCATGCCTTCGGACAGGCTGAAGAGACCCAGTACTTC. The V gene is TRBV4-3, the J gene TRBJ2-5, with 7 bases identical to TRBD1. J gave up 3 bases and V 3 bases, and 10 bases lay outside the gene matches. CDR3 length: 16 amino acids. The V gene's germline CDR1 is LGHNA and CDR2 YSLEER.

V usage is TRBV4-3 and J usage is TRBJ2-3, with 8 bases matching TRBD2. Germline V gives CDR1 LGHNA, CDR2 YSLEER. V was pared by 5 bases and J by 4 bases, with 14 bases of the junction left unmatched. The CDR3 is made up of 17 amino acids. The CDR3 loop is CASSYKVGSGEPDTQYF. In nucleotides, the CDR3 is TGCGCCAGCAGCTACAAGGTTGGTAGCGGGGAGCCAGATACGCAGTATTTT.

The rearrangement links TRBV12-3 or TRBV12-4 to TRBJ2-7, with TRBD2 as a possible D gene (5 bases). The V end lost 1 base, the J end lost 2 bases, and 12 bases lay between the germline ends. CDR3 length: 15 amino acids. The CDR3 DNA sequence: TGTGCCAGCAGTTTAGAGGGAGAAGGGCCCTACGAGCAGTACTTC. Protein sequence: CASSLEGEGPYEQYF.

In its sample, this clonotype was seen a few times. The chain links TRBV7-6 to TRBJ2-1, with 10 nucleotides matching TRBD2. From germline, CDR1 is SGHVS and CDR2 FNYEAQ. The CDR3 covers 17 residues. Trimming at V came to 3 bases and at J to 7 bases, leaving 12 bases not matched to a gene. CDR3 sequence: CASSLEASGGTRNEQFF. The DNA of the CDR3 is TGTGCCAGCAGCTTGGAGGCTAGCGGGGGAACGCGGAATGAGCAGTTCTTC.

CDR3 amino acids: CATSRGQGGSPLHF. The CDR3 coding sequence is TGTGCCACCAGCAGAGGTCAGGGAGGCTCACCCCTCCACTTT. The rearrangement links TRBV15 to TRBJ1-6, with D possibly being TRBD1 (5 bases). CDR3 length: 14 residues. The V gene's germline CDR1 is LNHNV and CDR2 YYDKDF (reference sequence). Between the trimmed V and J ends, which lost 1 base and 10 bases, there was a span of 11 bases. Full variable domain (missing parts from reference TRBV15 and TRBJ1-6): DAMVIQNPRYQVTQFGKPVTLSCSQTLNHNVMYWYQQKSSQAPKLLFHYYDKDFNNEADTPDNFQSRRPNTSFCFLDIRSPGLGDTAMYLCATSRGQGGSPLHFGNGTRLTVT.

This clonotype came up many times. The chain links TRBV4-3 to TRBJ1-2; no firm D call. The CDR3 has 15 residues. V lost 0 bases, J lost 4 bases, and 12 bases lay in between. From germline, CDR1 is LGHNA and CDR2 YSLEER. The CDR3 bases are TGCGCCAGCAGCCAAGAGTACGTACGGAGCTATGGCTACACCTTC. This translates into CASSQEYVRSYGYTF.

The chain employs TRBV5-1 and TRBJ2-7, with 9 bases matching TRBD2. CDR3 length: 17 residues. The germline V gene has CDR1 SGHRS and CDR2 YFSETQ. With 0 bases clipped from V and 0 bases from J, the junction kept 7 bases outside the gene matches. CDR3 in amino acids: CASSLVGTSKSSYEQYF. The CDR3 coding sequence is TGCGCCAGCAGCTTGGTAGGGACTAGCAAAAGCTCCTACGAGCAGTACTTC.

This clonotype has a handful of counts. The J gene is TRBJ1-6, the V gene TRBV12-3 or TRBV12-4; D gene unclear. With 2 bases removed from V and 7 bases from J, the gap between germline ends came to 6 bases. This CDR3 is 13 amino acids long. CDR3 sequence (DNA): TGTGCCAGCAGTTTAATGGGGAATTCACCCCTCCACTTT. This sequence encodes CASSLMGNSPLHF.